The clone carrying this T cell receptor beta chain was found many times. Its antigen is not known. The CDR3 is made up of 15 amino acids. Germline V gene data show CDR1 as ENHRY and CDR2 as SYGVKD. Trimming removed 6 bases from V and 8 bases from J; junction bases left unmatched: 11. This sample is drawn from a study of T cells in Graves' hyperthyroidism and ophthalmopathy. Study findings and constraints: A 13 V-J signature model discriminated ophthalmopathy versus stable hyperthyroidism.

Using RNA transcripts as the source, TCR beta CDR3 regions were amplified. RT-PCR in the first round (using the HTBI primer set) targeted the TCR CDR3. TCRdb reanalysed the multiplex PCR reads using MiXCR and keeps one entry per CDR3 protein. The repertoire holds 160,000 or so distinct CDR3 sequences, with about 9.4% as singletons. Material: blood. The sequence came from a woman between 18 and 29 years old with Graves' hyperthyroidism that later progressed to Graves' ophthalmopathy. The chain combines TRBV10-3 with TRBJ2-1; 9 bases match TRBD2. CDR3 bases: TGTGCCATCAGCATCAGCGGGGGGAACTGGGATGAGCAGTTCTTC. Its translation: CAISISGGNWDEQFF.